This T cell receptor (beta chain) was sequenced in a study of T-cell memory formation after mild COVID-19. Study-wide points: CM and EM subsets held most contracting CD4+ clones; EMRA held CD8+ ones.

A 5'RACE reaction primed in the constant segment made cDNA libraries of TCR alpha and TCR beta, and these carried sample barcodes and UMIs. In TCRdb, the 5' RACE reads were re-called with MiXCR into one record per CDR3 protein. Of hundreds of thousands of distinct CDR3 sequences in the sample, about 20% were seen once. The germline V and J ends were trimmed by 0 bases and 2 bases, with 12 bases remaining between them. From germline, CDR1 is SGDLS and CDR2 YYNGEE. This CDR3 spans 16 amino acids. Regarding this clonotype: The antigen is not known.

The rearrangement links TRBV9 to TRBJ2-1, with no clear D. Sample: PBMCs or a T cell subset sorted from them (not recorded which). The TCR was taken from an adult woman who had mild COVID-19 (a few samples of this study predate the infection). Cell type and time point are not known. This CDR3 reads CASSVDPLSTYNEQFF. DNA of the CDR3: TGTGCCAGCAGCGTAGATCCCCTCTCGACCTACAATGAGCAGTTCTTC.